The rows below give T cell receptor beta chains drawn from one sample of a study of long-term antiretroviral therapy in people with HIV. The protocol was immunoSEQ multiplex PCR, while the TCRdb copy is restricted to in-frame clones and leaves out a portion. The table includes almost 35,000 clones, 70% to 90% detected once. This sample comprised unsorted PBMCs, obtained around 2.7 years before starting antiretroviral therapy. The receptors shown here come from a woman in her twenties or thirties with HIV. CDR3s include the opening cysteine and the closing phenylalanine or tryptophan. Each record gives: CDR3 protein, CDR3 DNA, V gene, D gene, clone size, J gene. D genes are given only for firm matches. Only part of the rows carry a size: once, few, many, or a class if the clone is expanded.

CASRDGLNTEAFF	TGTGCCAGCAGGGACGGATTGAACACTGAAGCTTTCTTT	TRBV2	NA	once	TRBJ1-1
CASSFLGNLDTQYF	TGCGCCAGCAGCTTTCTGGGGAATCTTGATACGCAGTATTTT	TRBV5-1	NA	NA	TRBJ2-3
CASSLVPGLGTGELFF	TGCGCCAGCAGCTTGGTCCCGGGACTCGGGACCGGGGAGCTGTTTTTT	TRBV5-1	NA	NA	TRBJ2-2
CASSLTGNSPLHF	TGTGCCAGCAGTTTGACGGGGAATTCACCCCTCCACTTT	TRBV6-5	NA	NA	TRBJ1-6
CASLRQGLDNSPLHF	TGTGCCAGCCTTAGACAGGGCCTTGACAATTCACCCCTCCACTTT	TRBV6-1	TRBD1	once	TRBJ1-6
CASSGDRERNGNEKLFF	TGCGCCAGCAGCGGGGACAGGGAGCGGAATGGTAATGAAAAACTGTTTTTT	TRBV10-1	TRBD1	NA	TRBJ1-4
CASSAGQANNSPLHF	TGTGCCAGCAGTGCAGGACAGGCTAATAATTCACCCCTCCACTTT	TRBV2	TRBD1	NA	TRBJ1-6
CASSLRGGEKLFF	TGCGCCAGCAGCTTGAGGGGCGGTGAAAAACTGTTTTTT	TRBV5-1	NA	NA	TRBJ1-4
CASSLSWRGGQETQYF	TGTGCCAGCAGTTTATCTTGGCGGGGGGGCCAAGAGACCCAGTACTTC	TRBV27	TRBD2	NA	TRBJ2-5
CASSQGTRGRPAKNIQYF	TGCGCCAGCAGCCAAGGAACCAGGGGGCGCCCAGCCAAAAACATTCAGTACTTC	TRBV4-1	TRBD1	NA	TRBJ2-4
CASSQDPGQIF	TGTGCCAGCAGCCAAGATCCGGGACAAATTTTT	TRBV14	NA	NA	TRBJ1-1
CASLIRENTEAFF	TGTGCCAGCTTGATCAGAGAGAACACTGAAGCTTTCTTT	TRBV2	NA	NA	TRBJ1-1
CASSVKPGQPQHF	TGTGCCAGCAGCGTTAAACCGGGTCAGCCCCAGCATTTT	TRBV6-1	NA	NA	TRBJ1-5
CASSLGAMTDTQYF	TGTGCCAGCTCCCTCGGGGCGATGACAGATACGCAGTATTTT	TRBV6-1	NA	few	TRBJ2-3
CSVGAEGGAGGYGYTF	TGCAGCGTTGGGGCCGAGGGAGGGGCCGGGGGCTATGGCTACACCTTC	TRBV29-1	NA	few	TRBJ1-2
CASSLDRASEQYF	TGTGCCAGCAGCTTAGACAGGGCGAGCGAGCAGTACTTC	TRBV11-3	NA	NA	TRBJ2-7